This TCR beta chain originates from a study of T-cell reconstitution after alpha-beta-depleted transplantation in children. Germline V lookup: CDR1 SGHRS, CDR2 YFSETQ. V dropped 2 bases and J dropped 5 bases, with 14 bases sitting between them. CDR3 length equals 14 residues. Researchers prepared the TCRbeta library using unique molecular identifiers, the study reports. MiXCR, applied by TCRdb to the PCR reads, yields one record per CDR3 protein. The sample includes over 90,000 distinct CDR3 sequences, less than 6% of them seen just once. General study results and limits: About two months after transplant, alpha-beta T cells reportedly came from several hundred expanded graft clones.

Concerning this clonotype itself: Its specificity is unknown.

The chain carries TRBV5-1 and TRBJ2-7, with a weak D call TRBD2 (6 bases). The sequencing used PBMCs, mostly from graft donor cells, collected 60 days after TCRalphabeta/CD19-depleted stem cell transplant. The clonotype originates from a female patient between 2 and 15 years old who had a stem cell transplant for Fanconi anemia, so the T cells may come from the graft donor. CDR3 sequence reads: CASSFAGWLNEQYF. The CDR3 DNA is TGCGCCAGCAGCTTCGCGGGATGGTTGAACGAGCAGTACTTC.